This T cell receptor beta chain was recorded in a study of post-analysis software for immune sequencing data. General study findings and limits: Comparison of patients with controls showed a handful of TRBV segments more frequent in patients, TRBV5-6, TRBV5-1 and TRBV20-1 among them.

Incorporated into the TCR beta cDNA libraries were unique molecular identifiers, which served to reduce PCR and sequencing biases. Using its own MiXCR run on the PCR reads, TCRdb lists one record per CDR3 protein. In the table there are roughly 600,000 distinct CDR3 sequences, roughly 46% of which are singletons. Germline V lookup: CDR1 SSHAT, CDR2 FNYEAQ (reference sequence). CDR3 length equals 16 residues. V was cut by 0 bases and J by 4 bases, with 15 bases left in between. This clonotype was counted between two and nine times. Its target is not known. The receptor was isolated from a girl aged 10 to 17 with multiple sclerosis. Material: blood. The rearrangement links TRBV7-7 to TRBJ1-2; TRBD1 might be the D (5 bases). The DNA for the CDR3 is TGTGCCAGCAGCTTAGCGGGGGTACAGGTCTGCTATGGCTACACCTTC. It encodes CASSLAGVQVCYGYTF.